Each of the 3 T cell receptor beta chains below was sequenced from the same sample in a study of T cells in Graves' hyperthyroidism and ophthalmopathy. Researchers took RNA transcripts and amplified the TCR beta CDR3 regions from them. First-round RT-PCR targeting the TCR CDR3 was performed with the HTBI primer set. MiXCR, run by TCRdb on the multiplex PCR reads, gives a single entry per CDR3 protein. The sample holds around 570,000 distinct CDR3 sequences, nearly 20% seen once. Sequencing was performed on blood. The receptor source for this set is a middle-aged man with Graves' ophthalmopathy.

This clonotype was observed at least ten times. This sequence joins TRBV7-2 and TRBJ2-7, with TRBD1 matching 8 bases. The CDR3 is made up of 15 amino acids. Trimming removed 1 base from V and 3 bases from J; junction bases left unmatched: 5. Per the germline V gene, CDR1 is SGHTA and CDR2 is FQGNSA. CDR3 residues: CASSLGTGSFYEQYF. The CDR3 nucleotides are TGTGCCAGCAGCTTAGGGACAGGGAGTTTCTACGAGCAGTACTTC.

CDR3 coding DNA: TGTGCCAGCAGTTACGCCCCGGGACAGAGCACATATGGCTACACCTTC. Residues: CASSYAPGQSTYGYTF. The chain uses TRBV6-2 or TRBV6-3 and TRBJ1-2; 7 bases are a match to TRBD1. CDR3 length equals 16 residues. The junction had 11 bases not matched to a gene; V was cut back by 2 bases and J by 5 bases. The germline CDR1 and CDR2 sequences are MNHEY and SVGEGT.

This clonotype has a handful of counts. The chain has TRBV18 and TRBJ1-2; TRBD1 agrees at 9 bases. CDR3 length equals 14 residues. Germline lookup yields CDR1 KGHSH and CDR2 LQKENI. Trimming removed 0 bases from V and 6 bases from J; junction bases left unmatched: 2. DNA for the CDR3: TGTGCCAGCTCACCACCGGGACAGGGACATGGCTACACCTTC. Its protein product is CASSPPGQGHGYTF. Based on the CDR3 plus reference TRBV18 and TRBJ1-2, the full variable domain is NAGVMQNPRHLVRRRGQEARLRCSPMKGHSHVYWYRQLPEEGLKFMVYLQKENIIDESGMPKERFSAEFPKEGPSILRIQQVVRGDSAAYFCASSPPGQGHGYTFGSGTRLTVV.